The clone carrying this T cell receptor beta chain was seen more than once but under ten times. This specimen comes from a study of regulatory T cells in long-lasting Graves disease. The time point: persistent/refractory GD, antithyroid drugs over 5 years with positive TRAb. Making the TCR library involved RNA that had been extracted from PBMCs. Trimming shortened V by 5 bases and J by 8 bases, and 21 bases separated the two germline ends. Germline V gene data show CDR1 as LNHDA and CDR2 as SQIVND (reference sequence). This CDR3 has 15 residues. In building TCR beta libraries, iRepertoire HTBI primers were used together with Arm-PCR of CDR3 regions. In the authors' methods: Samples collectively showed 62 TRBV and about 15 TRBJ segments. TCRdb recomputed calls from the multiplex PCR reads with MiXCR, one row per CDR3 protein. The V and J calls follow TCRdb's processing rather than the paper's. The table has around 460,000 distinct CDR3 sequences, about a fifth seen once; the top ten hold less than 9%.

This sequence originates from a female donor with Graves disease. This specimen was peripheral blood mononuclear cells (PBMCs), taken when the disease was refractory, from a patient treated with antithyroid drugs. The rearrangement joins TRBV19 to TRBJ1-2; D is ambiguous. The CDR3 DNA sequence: TGTGCCAGTAGTTCTGGACCAGGCAAGGGTGTGGGCTACACCTTC. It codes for CASSSGPGKGVGYTF.